Following are 18 T cell receptor beta chains from one sample sequenced in a study of regulatory T cells in long-lasting Graves disease. In building TCR beta libraries, iRepertoire HTBI primers were used together with Arm-PCR of CDR3 regions. Via MiXCR, TCRdb re-called the multiplex PCR reads, giving one row per CDR3 protein. This table has a few hundred thousand distinct CDR3 sequences, 21% appearing once. Documented time point: persistent/refractory GD, antithyroid drugs over 5 years with positive TRAb. PBMCs were the source of the RNA used for TCR sequencing. The sample in question was peripheral blood mononuclear cells (PBMCs), obtained when the disease was refractory, from a patient treated with antithyroid drugs. These receptors were obtained from a female donor with Graves disease.

The chain has TRBV11-1 and TRBJ1-1; D may be TRBD1 (5 bases). The CDR3 spans 16 residues. Trimming took 5 bases from V and 3 from J, leaving 19 bases between them. The germline CDR1 and CDR2 sequences are SGHAT and FQDESV (reference sequence). For the CDR3, the DNA is TGTGCCAGCAGCCCCCTTGGCGGGGCGGGGTACACTGAAGCTTTCTTT. This translates into CASSPLGGAGYTEAFF.

There are a few counts of this clonotype. The genes are TRBV7-9 and TRBJ2-2; no clear D. Germline assignment: CDR1 SEHNR and CDR2 FQNEAQ (reference sequence). The CDR3 is 15 residues long. V was cut by 2 bases and J by 4 bases, with 11 bases left in between. As DNA, the CDR3 is TGTGCCAGCAGCTTAAACTCCCCACCCACCGGGGAGCTGTTTTTT. Protein: CASSLNSPPTGELFF.

This clonotype was seen at least ten times. The J gene is TRBJ2-5, the V gene TRBV2; D is possibly TRBD2 (6 bases). Germline V gives CDR1 SNHLY, CDR2 FYNNEI. This CDR3 is 13 amino acids long. Trimming took off 6 bases at V and 4 bases at J, with 12 bases between the two ends. CDR3 DNA sequence: TGTGCCAGCAGGACTAGTCTACGAGAGACCCAGTACTTC. Translated: CASRTSLRETQYF.

The J gene is TRBJ2-5, the V gene TRBV6-7; TRBD2 matches at 13 bases. TRBV6-7 is assigned to the ORF class and has an uncertain function. The CDR3 length is 21 residues. The J segment lost 8 bases and the V segment lost 8 bases, leaving 29 bases of the junction unmatched. Here the CDR3 DNA reads TGTGCCAGCCTGCATCACCCGACCGGGACTAGCGGGAAGGGGGCCTGGGGAACCCAGTACTTC. This codes for CASLHHPTGTSGKGAWGTQYF.

V usage is TRBV28 and J usage is TRBJ2-3; 8 bases align to TRBD1. Trimming cost V 5 bases and J 4 bases; bases outside gene matches: 8. The CDR3 extends over 15 amino acids. CDR1 is MDHEN and CDR2 is SYDVKM in the germline V gene. The CDR3: CASSPQGAGADTQYF. The CDR3, as DNA: TGTGCCAGCAGTCCGCAGGGGGCTGGGGCAGATACGCAGTATTTT.

This clonotype has at least ten counts. This rearrangement joins TRBV12-3 or TRBV12-4 to TRBJ2-2; TRBD2 agrees at 8 bases. The CDR3 is 16 residues long. J gave up 5 bases and V 6 bases, and 11 bases lay outside the gene matches. The CDR3, as DNA: TGTGCCAGCAGCCCGGTCGGTAGCGGGACTACCGGGGAGCTGTTTTTT. It encodes CASSPVGSGTTGELFF.

This clonotype was detected only once. The rearrangement uses TRBV20-1 and TRBJ1-1, with D unresolved. The ends were cut back, 1 base at V and 0 bases at J, with 12 bases in the middle. The CDR3 sequence is 15 residues long. Germline values: CDR1 DFQATT, CDR2 SNEGSKA (reference sequence). The CDR3 region is CSARVEQTVNTEAFF. The CDR3 coding sequence is TGCAGTGCTAGAGTCGAACAGACTGTGAACACTGAAGCTTTCTTT.

Comment on this clonotype: It may be a read error: a sequence one base away is much more abundant. This sequence joins TRBV6-2 or TRBV6-3 and TRBJ1-6; TRBD1 might be the D (6 bases). The germline CDR1 and CDR2 sequences are MNHEY and SVGEGT. CDR3 length: 18 residues. The CDR3 loop is CASSSRIDRSSYISPLHF. The CDR3 bases are TGTGCCAGCAGTTCCCGGATAGACAGGAGCTCCTATATTTCACCCCTCCACTTT.

The sample holds many counts of this clonotype. The V and J genes are TRBV2 and TRBJ2-6; D remains unclear. Germline CDR1 reads SNHLY; CDR2 reads FYNNEI. V lost 7 bases, J lost 0 bases, and 13 bases lay in between. CDR3 size: 16 residues. The DNA of the CDR3 is TGTGCCAGCAACCCCCTTGGTTCCTCTGGGGCCAACGTCCTGACTTTC. It encodes CASNPLGSSGANVLTF.

Many counts were recorded for this clonotype. The chain combines TRBV15 with TRBJ2-3; D not resolved. Deletions cut 0 bases from V and 10 bases from J, with 8 bases between. This CDR3 has 12 residues. Germline V gene sequence: CDR1 LNHNV, CDR2 YYDKDF (reference sequence). The CDR3 reads CATSRDLTAQYF. The CDR3 nucleotides read TGTGCCACCAGCAGAGACCTAACGGCGCAGTATTTT.

The chain carries TRBV11-2 and TRBJ2-7; 9 bases align to TRBD2. Germline CDR1 reads SGHAT; CDR2 reads FQNNGV. Trimming took 5 bases from V and 3 from J; bases not matched to a gene: 8. The CDR3 is made up of 15 amino acids. In DNA, the CDR3 is TGTGCCAGCAGCACCAGGACTAGCGCTTACTACGAGCAGTACTTC. Translating it yields CASSTRTSAYYEQYF.

This chain links TRBV6-1 with TRBJ2-1, with D unresolved. Germline V CDR1 and CDR2: MNHNS, SASEGT. Trimming left V 9 bases short and J 7 bases short, with 19 bases between. This CDR3 is built from 14 residues. CDR3 sequence (DNA): TGTGCCAGTAAAGGGCGGTCTAAGGCGAATGAGCAGTTCTTC. Translated, it gives CASKGRSKANEQFF.

This clonotype came up a few times. This chain links TRBV12-3 or TRBV12-4 with TRBJ1-5; no firm D call. The CDR3 is made up of 15 amino acids. The V end lost 1 base, the J end lost 0 bases, and 7 bases lay between the germline ends. CDR3 bases: TGTGCCAGCAGTTTAGAAGCAGGTAGCAATCAGCCCCAGCATTTT. Encoded protein: CASSLEAGSNQPQHF.

The CDR3: CASSFLQGTGAHEQYF. The CDR3 DNA reads TGTGCCAGCAGTTTCCTTCAGGGGACAGGGGCGCACGAGCAGTACTTC. This sequence joins TRBV27 and TRBJ2-7; TRBD1 aligns across 10 bases. The CDR3 loop spans 16 amino acids. Germline V CDR1 and CDR2: MNHEY, SMNVEV (reference sequence). With V trimmed by 3 bases and J by 5 bases, 10 bases remained unmatched.

This clonotype has at least ten counts. CDR3: CASSPTRGGEQYF. The CDR3 nucleotides are TGTGCCAGCAGTCCTACCAGGGGAGGCGAGCAGTACTTC. This chain links TRBV28 with TRBJ2-7; D tentatively reads TRBD1 or TRBD2 (6 bases each). This CDR3 contains 13 residues. CDR1 MDHEN and CDR2 SYDVKM come from the germline V gene. The germline V and J ends were trimmed by 5 bases and 6 bases, with 14 bases remaining between them.

This clonotype was counted at least ten times. The chain couples TRBV2 to TRBJ1-4, with a tentative D call TRBD1 (5 bases). The CDR3 spans 11 residues. Germline V gene data show CDR1 as SNHLY and CDR2 as FYNNEI. V lost 6 bases and J lost 11, with 10 bases in between. CDR3 sequence (DNA): TGTGCCAGCAGGGGACCCACTAAACTGTTTTTT. Encoded protein: CASRGPTKLFF.

The chain couples TRBV5-1 to TRBJ2-7; the match to TRBD2 covers 9 bases. This CDR3 has 14 residues. The V segment lost 6 bases and the J segment 5 bases; nucleotides outside the gene matches: 9. The V gene's germline CDR1 is SGHRS and CDR2 YFSETQ. The CDR3 loop reads CASNPGTSRNEQYF. CDR3 sequence (DNA): TGCGCCAGCAACCCCGGGACTAGCAGAAACGAGCAGTACTTC.

In this sample, this clonotype turned up once. One end of the junction fails to match germline, which may point to a read error. The rearrangement joins TRBV6-1 to TRBJ2-2, with D possibly TRBD2 on 6 matching bases. CDR3 length: 14 amino acids. Germline V gene data show CDR1 as MNHNS and CDR2 as SASEGT. The CDR3 DNA reads as TGTGCCAGCAGATGGGACTTGGACACCGGGAAGCTGTTTTTT. As protein: CASRWDLDTGKLFF.